This T cell receptor (beta chain) appears in the sequencing data of a study of T-cell reconstitution after alpha-beta-depleted transplantation in children (dated by TCRdb to the mid-2010s). For the study in its entirety: Using TCR repertoire profiling, the study followed T-cell immune reconstitution in a quantitative way in children after TCRalphabeta/CD19-depleted allogeneic hematopoietic cell transplantation.

The CDR3, cysteine through phenylalanine, is 16 amino acids long. Solely the CDR3 DNA is kept, with 48 bases framed from the first base. In the germline V gene, CDR1 corresponds to SGHDT and CDR2 to YYEEEE. V has 2 bases trimmed and J has 0 bases trimmed; junction bases matching no gene number 5. This clonotype showed up many times. The antigen it recognizes is unknown. It has no much larger one-base neighbor in the sample; base qualities were not kept. The library was made by PCR. Instrument on record: Illumina HiSeq 2500. Molecular barcoding was employed in the preparation of TCR libraries, with unique molecular identifiers being used to normalize TCRbeta repertoire quantification. TCRdb reprocessing: public reads trimmed at Q25 with fastp, clones called with MiXCR, in-frame beta chains kept. CDR3 protein sequences are deduplicated, and each keeps its most common genes and DNA. The sample table contains approximately 640,000 distinct CDR3 sequences; only one count was recorded for 15% to 20% of them. The ten largest clonotypes hold 1.1% of the sample.

The receptor was derived from a human donor who donated a stem cell graft to a child with acute myeloid leukemia. The rearrangement combines TRBV5-6 with TRBJ2-1, with 7 bases matching TRBD2. Sequenced here: PBMCs from the stem cell graft donor, sampled from the stem cell graft. At the DNA level, the sequence is TGTGCCAGCAGCTTTCCGGGCGGGAGCTCCTACAATGAGCAGTTCTTC. It codes for CASSFPGGSSYNEQFF.